The present entry profiles one T cell receptor beta chain with its context. These data belong to a study of shared T cell receptors in the human thymus. Germline V CDR1 and CDR2: SGHNT, YYREEE (reference sequence). Trimming took 10 bases from V and 1 from J; bases not matched to a gene: 11. The CDR3 extends over 15 amino acids. TCRdb's table, derived via immunoSEQ multiplex PCR, lists solely in-frame clones and lacks some. Among hundreds of thousands of clones listed, roughly 74% were seen once. These data are also associated with another study on human thymus T cells. That study adds: Donors were healthy Finnish infants having corrective surgery for congenital heart defects. Repertoires sampled from thymus and blood appeared biased in V and J gene usage.

The gene calls are TRBV5-4 and TRBJ2-5; 9 bases are shared with TRBD2. The sequenced material came from thymocytes. The sequence came from a boy under three years old with a congenital heart defect. The chain's CDR3 is CAFKRGGRGQETQYF. As DNA, the CDR3 is TGTGCCTTCAAGCGGGGCGGGAGGGGCCAAGAGACCCAGTACTTC.